Listed here are 29 T cell receptor beta chains from one sample, sequenced in a study of blood T cell repertoires in COVID-19. Profiling relied on immunoSEQ multiplex PCR, and the TCRdb table lists in-frame clones only, not all of them. The table shows about 23,000 clones, with 80% to 90% occurring only once. Material: peripheral blood. Source of these receptors: a woman aged 80 or older with acute or convalescent COVID-19.

A word on this clone: At one of its ends the junction is not consistent with the germline gene, which may arise from a read error. The gene calls are TRBV20-1 and TRBJ1-1; D is uncertain. The CDR3 contains 10 residues. Germline V gene data show CDR1 as DFQATT and CDR2 as SNEGSKA (reference sequence). The CDR3 DNA follows: TGCAGTGCTAGAGATCCCGGGAATATCTTT. Its protein product is CSARDPGNIF.

This chain joins TRBV7-2 and TRBJ1-1, with a possible D match to TRBD1 (5 bases). The CDR3 sequence is 16 residues long. Trimming took off 0 bases at V and 0 bases at J, with 11 bases between the two ends. Germline V gene data show CDR1 as SGHTA and CDR2 as FQGNSA. The CDR3 DNA reads as TGTGCCAGCAGCTTAGCGGCCAGGGAGGTGAACACTGAAGCTTTCTTT. Its protein is CASSLAAREVNTEAFF.

The rearrangement uses TRBV13 and TRBJ2-7; 11 bases match TRBD2. Trimming took 4 bases from V and 3 from J; bases not matched to a gene: 5. The CDR3 covers 15 residues. Per the germline V gene, CDR1 is PRHDT and CDR2 is FYEKMQ (reference sequence). CDR3 protein: CASSWGTSGLYEQYF. CDR3 DNA sequence: TGTGCCAGCAGCTGGGGGACTAGCGGCCTCTACGAGCAGTACTTC.

This chain links TRBV24-1 with TRBJ2-7; the match to TRBD2 covers 16 bases. This CDR3 spans 21 amino acids. V shed 6 bases and J 6 bases; nucleotides not matched to a gene: 22. CDR1 is KGHDR and CDR2 is SFDVKD in the germline V gene. CDR3 nucleotide sequence: TGTGCCACCAGTCATCGTAAGGCTAAGGGACTAGCGGGAGGGCCCGTTGGCGAGCAGTACTTC. Residues: CATSHRKAKGLAGGPVGEQYF.

The chain couples TRBV5-6 to TRBJ2-3, with D perhaps TRBD1 (5 bases). The length of the CDR3 is 16 residues. V was trimmed by 0 bases and J by 3 bases, leaving 14 bases between them. CDR1 is SGHDT, CDR2 YYEEEE, per germline. The CDR3 loop is CASSLAQVGRTDTQYF. Here the CDR3 DNA reads TGTGCCAGCAGCTTGGCGCAGGTGGGGCGGACAGATACGCAGTATTTT.

The chain joins TRBV30 to TRBJ2-2, with TRBD2 identical over 9 bases. V shed 0 bases and J 5 bases; nucleotides not matched to a gene: 10. The CDR3 contains 17 residues. CDR1 and CDR2 from the germline V gene are GTSNPN and SVGIG (reference sequence). CDR3 amino acids: CAWSVHLGLAGTGELFF. The CDR3, as DNA: TGTGCCTGGAGTGTACACCTAGGGCTAGCGGGAACCGGGGAGCTGTTTTTT. The whole variable domain, filled in from reference TRBV30 and TRBJ2-2, reads SQTIHQWPATLVQPVGSPLSLECTVEGTSNPNLYWYRQAAGRGLQLLFYSVGIGQISSEVPQNLSASRPQDRQFILSSKKLLLSDSGFYLCAWSVHLGLAGTGELFFGEGSRLTVL.

The rearrangement joins TRBV9 to TRBJ2-2; 7 bases map to TRBD2. V lost 4 bases and J lost 3; bases outside the gene matches: 15. CDR3 length: 18 amino acids. Germline V gene data show CDR1 as SGDLS and CDR2 as YYNGEE. The CDR3 sequence is CASSPLLGGRRDTGELFF. The CDR3 nucleotides are TGTGCCAGCAGCCCTTTACTGGGCGGGAGAAGGGACACCGGGGAGCTGTTTTTT.

The V gene is TRBV6-1, the J gene TRBJ1-2, with a possible D match to TRBD1 (5 bases). CDR3 length equals 15 residues. CDR1 is MNHNS, CDR2 SASEGT, per germline. The V gene lost 2 bases and the J gene lost 0 bases, with 10 bases spanning the gap. The CDR3, as DNA: TGTGCCAGCAGTGAAAGGGGCTACGCTAACTATGGCTACACCTTC. This gives the protein CASSERGYANYGYTF.

The V call is TRBV6-2 or TRBV6-3, the J call TRBJ2-1; unclear D gene. V lost 1 base and J lost 2, with 9 bases in between. The CDR3 spans 15 residues. The germline V gene has CDR1 MNHEY and CDR2 SVGEGT. DNA for the CDR3: TGTGCCAGCAGTTACTATTCGTCTACCTACAATGAGCAGTTCTTC. This gives the protein CASSYYSSTYNEQFF.

The chain recombines TRBV5-6 with TRBJ1-6, with 11 positions matching TRBD1. This CDR3 is 14 amino acids long. J was trimmed by 10 bases and V by 2 bases; bases with no gene match: 2. CDR1 and CDR2 (germline): SGHDT, YYEEEE. Here the CDR3 DNA reads TGTGCCAGCAGCTTCGGGACAGGGGGGTCACCCCTCCACTTT. Protein product: CASSFGTGGSPLHF.

The rearrangement links TRBV30 to TRBJ1-1; D gene ambiguous. CDR1 and CDR2 from the germline V gene are GTSNPN and SVGIG (reference sequence). The CDR3 extends over 16 amino acids. Trimming removed 1 base at V and 1 base at J, with 16 bases between. The CDR3: CAWSEHRDSQNTEAFF. The CDR3 nucleotides read TGTGCCTGGAGTGAGCACCGGGATAGCCAGAACACTGAAGCTTTCTTT.

This clone was counted a few times. The CDR3, as DNA: TGCGCCAGCAGGCCCGGGAACCAGAACACTGAAGCTTTCTTT. It yields the protein CASRPGNQNTEAFF. The chain joins TRBV4-1 to TRBJ1-1; D unresolved. The CDR3 runs 14 residues. The V gene's germline CDR1 is MGHRA and CDR2 YSYEKL. With 6 bases removed from V and 1 base from J, the gap between germline ends came to 12 bases.

This chain uses TRBV2 with TRBJ2-2; TRBD1 matches at 11 bases. The CDR3 length is 15 residues. The junction had 4 bases not matched to a gene; V was cut back by 6 bases and J by 4 bases. Germline CDR1 and CDR2: SNHLY and FYNNEI. The CDR3 here is CASRAGTGGTGELFF. The CDR3 region has the DNA TGTGCCAGCAGGGCCGGGACAGGGGGCACCGGGGAGCTGTTTTTT.

This clone was seen just once. This chain uses TRBV5-8 with TRBJ2-7; 8 bases line up with TRBD1. This CDR3 has 13 amino acids. After removal of 4 bases from V and 2 bases from J, the junction contained 2 bases not matched to a gene. The V gene's germline CDR1 is SGHTS and CDR2 YDEGEE. DNA of the CDR3: TGTGCCAGCAGCCGGACAGGGCCCTACGAGCAGTACTTC. Protein sequence: CASSRTGPYEQYF.

V usage is TRBV27 and J usage is TRBJ1-3, with D possibly TRBD1 on 6 matching bases. The germline V gene has CDR1 MNHEY and CDR2 SMNVEV (reference sequence). The CDR3 contains 14 residues. V gave up 6 bases and J gave up 0 bases, with 9 bases separating them. The CDR3 DNA is TGTGCCAGCAGCCTGACAGGCTCTGGAAACACCATATATTTT. Translating it yields CASSLTGSGNTIYF.

The rearrangement uses TRBV15 and TRBJ2-1; 8 nucleotides align to TRBD2. V dropped 0 bases and J dropped 5; count of bases not matched to a gene: 6. Germline V gives CDR1 LNHNV, CDR2 YYDKDF (reference sequence). The CDR3 is made up of 16 amino acids. The CDR3 sequence is CATSRDMGRGDNEQFF. CDR3 bases: TGTGCCACCAGCAGAGATATGGGGCGGGGGGACAATGAGCAGTTCTTC.

V is TRBV30 and J is TRBJ2-3; 10 bases agree with TRBD2. CDR3 length equals 14 residues. V dropped 2 bases and J dropped 8; count of bases not matched to a gene: 7. The germline V gene has CDR1 GTSNPN and CDR2 SVGIG (reference sequence). The CDR3 loop reads CAWSTSGMGGTQYF. The CDR3 DNA follows: TGTGCCTGGAGTACTAGCGGGATGGGAGGTACGCAGTATTTT.

The chain joins TRBV6-2 or TRBV6-3 to TRBJ2-3; D is unclear. The ends were cut back, 0 bases at V and 0 bases at J, with 7 bases in the middle. Germline V gives CDR1 MNHEY, CDR2 SVGEGT. The CDR3 sequence is 15 residues long. The CDR3 loop reads CASSYSLTSTDTQYF. CDR3 in DNA: TGTGCCAGCAGTTACTCGCTGACAAGCACAGATACGCAGTATTTT.

The rearrangement joins TRBV2 to TRBJ2-1; 7 bases are a match to TRBD2. The CDR3 totals 15 residues. The ends lost 11 bases at V and 4 bases at J; junction bases unmatched: 14. In germline, CDR1 is SNHLY, CDR2 FYNNEI. The CDR3 DNA sequence: TGTGCCGGCGCTCTTTCCGGGACTACTTACAATGAGCAGTTCTTC. Its translation is CAGALSGTTYNEQFF.

This clone occurred once. The genes are TRBV4-3 and TRBJ1-6; no clear D gene. From germline, CDR1 is LGHNA and CDR2 YSLEER. Trimming cost V 0 bases and J 0 bases, with 9 bases left between them. This CDR3 is built from 17 residues. CDR3 DNA: TGCGCCAGCAGCCAAGATAGACGGAGCTCCTATAATTCACCCCTCCACTTT. It translates to CASSQDRRSSYNSPLHF.

The gene calls are TRBV5-5 and TRBJ2-5; 11 positions agree with TRBD2. Germline-derived CDR1 and CDR2 are SGHKS and YYEKEE (reference sequence). V dropped 4 bases and J dropped 5; count of bases not matched to a gene: 7. The CDR3 totals 15 residues. CDR3 in DNA: TGTGCCAGCAGCCTAGGTAGCGGGGGGGGCGAGACCCAGTACTTC. This encodes CASSLGSGGGETQYF.

The chain links TRBV10-2 to TRBJ2-2; D gene ambiguous. Trimming shortened V by 5 bases and J by 5 bases, and 9 bases separated the two germline ends. CDR3 length: 13 residues. The V gene's germline CDR1 is WSHSY and CDR2 SAAADI. CDR3 sequence (DNA): TGCGCCAGCAGTCGACACGCGACCGGGGAGCTGTTTTTT. Translated: CASSRHATGELFF.

The chain uses TRBV5-1 and TRBJ1-2, with 7 bases that match TRBD1. Unmatched junction bases numbered 2, after V lost 4 bases and J lost 2 bases. Germline V gives CDR1 SGHRS, CDR2 YFSETQ. The CDR3 has 13 amino acids. CDR3 in DNA: TGCGCCAGCAGCGTGGGACAGAACTATGGCTACACCTTC. This sequence encodes CASSVGQNYGYTF.

The rearrangement joins TRBV7-2 to TRBJ2-5; 15 bases line up with TRBD2. Germline CDR1 is SGHTA and CDR2 is FQGNSA. After removal of 0 bases from V and 5 bases from J, the junction contained 19 bases not matched to a gene. This CDR3 contains 22 residues. CDR3 residues: CASSLASTGTSGRPRVWETQYF. CDR3 DNA: TGTGCCAGCAGCTTAGCATCAACCGGGACTAGCGGGAGGCCGAGGGTATGGGAGACCCAGTACTTC.

This chain connects TRBV18 to TRBJ2-5; 8 nucleotides agree with TRBD1. V trimming: 5 bases; J trimming: 4 bases; junction bases outside the gene matches: 9. Germline loops: CDR1 KGHSH, CDR2 LQKENI. The CDR3 is 15 residues long. The CDR3 nucleotides are TGTGCCAGCTCATTACCAGGGGGCGCCCGAGAGACCCAGTACTTC. Translated, it gives CASSLPGGARETQYF. The variable domain in full, completed from reference TRBV18 and TRBJ2-5, reads NAGVMQNPRHLVRRRGQEARLRCSPMKGHSHVYWYRQLPEEGLKFMVYLQKENIIDESGMPKERFSAEFPKEGPSILRIQQVVRGDSAAYFCASSLPGGARETQYFGPGTRLLVL.

The chain couples TRBV5-8 to TRBJ2-5, with D perhaps TRBD1 (6 bases). The CDR3 covers 14 residues. Trimming left V 0 bases short and J 5 bases short, with 11 bases between. Germline V lookup: CDR1 SGHTS, CDR2 YDEGEE. CDR3 nucleotides: TGTGCCAGCAGCTTGGAACAGGGTTCGGAGACCCAGTACTTC. This gives the protein CASSLEQGSETQYF.

This chain joins TRBV30 and TRBJ1-1; tentative D call: TRBD1 (5 bases). V was trimmed by 3 bases and J by 5 bases, leaving 16 bases between them. The CDR3 contains 14 residues. Germline V CDR1 and CDR2: GTSNPN, SVGIG (reference sequence). The CDR3 is CAWSLVGAMTEAFF. As DNA, the CDR3 is TGTGCCTGGAGCCTCGTTGGGGCGATGACTGAAGCTTTCTTT.

V usage is TRBV27 and J usage is TRBJ2-7; TRBD1 is a possible D gene (6 bases). CDR1 is MNHEY and CDR2 is SMNVEV in the germline V gene (reference sequence). There are 12 residues in the CDR3. Trimming left V 1 base short and J 6 bases short, with 7 bases between. The CDR3 protein is CASSLWGREQYF. The DNA for the CDR3 is TGTGCCAGCAGTTTATGGGGGCGCGAGCAGTACTTC.

The chain carries TRBV12-3 or TRBV12-4 and TRBJ1-1, with D possibly matching TRBD1 (6 bases). The CDR3 totals 13 residues. V shed 6 bases and J shed 5 bases, with 13 bases lying between them. Here the CDR3 reads CASSQQGRTEAFF. For the CDR3, the DNA is TGTGCCAGCAGCCAACAGGGACGGACTGAAGCTTTCTTT.